The rows below give T cell receptor beta chains drawn from one sample of a study of cytomegalovirus exposure and HLA in healthy donors. Sequenced by immunoSEQ multiplex PCR; TCRdb stores in-frame clones only, minus some. Seen here are about 120,000 clones, approximately 81% observed once, and the top ten hold 3.5% to 4.5%. Specimen: PBMCs. These receptors were obtained from a man aged 25 to 45 in good health and CMV-seropositive. Each CDR3 is given with its conserved first and last residue. The D gene is left open where the match is weak. Clone size is not always given. Where it is, it says once, few, many or a class for expanded clones.

CDR3 DNA: TGTGCCATCAGTGAGTCCTGGGGGGACACCGGGGAGCTGTTTTTT; CDR3 protein: CAISESWGDTGELFF; V gene: TRBV10-3; D gene: NA; clone size: once; J gene: TRBJ2-2
CDR3 DNA: TGTGCCAGCAGCTCCGGGACTAGCGGGGGTTCCGGTGAGCAGTTCTTC; CDR3 protein: CASSSGTSGGSGEQFF; V gene: TRBV5-4; D gene: TRBD2; clone size: NA; J gene: TRBJ2-1
CDR3 DNA: TGTGCCACCAGCAGAGGAGCGGAGGGGTCGGACGGGGAGCTGTTTTTT; CDR3 protein: CATSRGAEGSDGELFF; V gene: TRBV15; D gene: NA; clone size: NA; J gene: TRBJ2-2
CDR3 DNA: TGTGCCAGCAGCGTAGAAGGGGCGGGGATTAACTATGGCTACACCTTC; CDR3 protein: CASSVEGAGINYGYTF; V gene: TRBV9; D gene: NA; clone size: NA; J gene: TRBJ1-2
CDR3 DNA: TGTGCCAGCAGCGTAAGAGGGGGGGATGACACAGATACGCAGTATTTT; CDR3 protein: CASSVRGGDDTDTQYF; V gene: TRBV9; D gene: NA; clone size: NA; J gene: TRBJ2-3
CDR3 DNA: TGTGCCAGCAGCTTAAAGCGGGGAGGTGGCACTGAAGCTTTCTTT; CDR3 protein: CASSLKRGGGTEAFF; V gene: TRBV7-8; D gene: NA; clone size: NA; J gene: TRBJ1-1
CDR3 DNA: TGTGCCAGCAGCTTAGGTTCTGGAGAGGGGGGGCGAGAAGAGACCCAGTACTTC; CDR3 protein: CASSLGSGEGGREETQYF; V gene: TRBV7-9; D gene: NA; clone size: few; J gene: TRBJ2-5
CDR3 DNA: TGTGCCAGCAGTCCAGGGGGTTCTCGCAACGAGCAGTACTTC; CDR3 protein: CASSPGGSRNEQYF; V gene: TRBV28; D gene: TRBD1; clone size: NA; J gene: TRBJ2-7
CDR3 DNA: TGTGCCACCCAGCTTGGATCGGAGGAGCAGTACTTC; CDR3 protein: CATQLGSEEQYF; V gene: TRBV5-6; D gene: NA; clone size: NA; J gene: TRBJ2-7
CDR3 DNA: TGCGCCAGCAGCCAAAAAGCGGGTTCAATCACAGATACGCAGTATTTT; CDR3 protein: CASSQKAGSITDTQYF; V gene: TRBV4-1; D gene: NA; clone size: NA; J gene: TRBJ2-3
CDR3 DNA: TGTGCCAGCAGTGCAGAACAGGGTGCTGGCTACACCTTC; CDR3 protein: CASSAEQGAGYTF; V gene: TRBV2; D gene: NA; clone size: NA; J gene: TRBJ1-2